This T cell receptor beta chain is from a study of shared clonotypes between healthy human individuals. Study-wide points: On the whole, naive subsets had larger estimated richness than memory subsets had. When naive CD4 clonotypes were compared across a few donors, about 5% were shared.

Sorted-subset replicate PCR reactions were performed with approximately 200 ng DNA, corresponding to roughly 30,000 T cell genomes. Assay used: immunoSEQ multiplex PCR; TCRdb lists only in-frame clones, some missing. The repertoire holds roughly 1,000,000 clones, approximately 78% seen once, with approximately 0.52% in the top ten. The germline V and J ends were trimmed by 2 bases and 0 bases, with 26 bases remaining between them. The CDR3 loop spans 21 amino acids. Germline values: CDR1 MDHEN, CDR2 SYDVKM. In the CD4+ fraction, cells were divided into CD45RA+ naive and CD45RA-negative memory subsets. About this clone itself: Antigen specificity is unknown.

The chain is built from TRBV28 and TRBJ1-5, with TRBD1 as a possible D gene (6 bases). Sequenced material: memory CD4+ T cells from PBMCs. The subset denotes: CD45RA-negative fraction. This clonotype was obtained from a man aged 18-30 years in good health. Some clones in this sample may be carry-over from other donors' samples. CDR3 amino acids: CASSLVGVARGRLDSNQPQHF. CDR3 in DNA: TGTGCCAGCAGTTTAGTGGGTGTTGCCCGGGGGCGCTTAGATAGCAATCAGCCCCAGCATTTT. The variable domain in full, with the rest retrieved from reference TRBV28 and TRBJ1-5, is DVKVTQSSRYLVKRTGEKVFLECVQDMDHENMFWYRQDPGLGLRLIYFSYDVKMKEKGDIPEGYSVSREKKERFSLILESASTNQTSMYLCASSLVGVARGRLDSNQPQHFGDGTRLSIL.